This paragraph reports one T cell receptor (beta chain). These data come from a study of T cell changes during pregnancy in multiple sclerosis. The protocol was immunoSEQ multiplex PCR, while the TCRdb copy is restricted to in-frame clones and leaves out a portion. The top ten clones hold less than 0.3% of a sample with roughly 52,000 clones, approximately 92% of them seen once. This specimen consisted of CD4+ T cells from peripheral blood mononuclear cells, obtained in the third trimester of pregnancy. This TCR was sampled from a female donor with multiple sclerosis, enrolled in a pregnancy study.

The CDR3 nucleotides read TGTGCCAGCAGCCTAGGGGGGGCTGAAGCTTTCTTT. Protein product: CASSLGGAEAFF. The rearrangement links TRBV14 to TRBJ1-1; D may be TRBD1 (6 bases). This CDR3 region has 12 residues. The V and J ends lost 4 bases and 6 bases respectively, with 9 bases between them. Per the germline V gene, CDR1 is SGHDN and CDR2 is FVKESK.